This TCR beta chain derives from a study of cytomegalovirus exposure and HLA in healthy donors (dated by TCRdb to about 2017). With respect to the entire study: According to a later analysis, one platform produced both the 110 or so validation repertoires and the 666 repertoires of the first cohort. The study aimed to test whether signatures of past pathogen exposure could be identified by cataloging public T cell receptors. Besides the first cohort of 500 to 700 subjects, a separate validation cohort made up of 120 different subjects was used. High-throughput TCR immunosequencing, statistical association of individual TCRs with disease status, and machine learning were combined to predict cytomegalovirus infection status.

Library generation was performed with the immunoSEQ multiplex PCR assay. Processing in the source paper ran as follows. A statistical classification framework was built to diagnose cytomegalovirus status from the catalog of TCR beta chain sequences. TCRdb stores this immuneACCESS table with in-frame sequences only. Part of the clones is absent; in the studies checked, under half of the shortfall reflects unresolved V genes, and no reason is known for the rest. The DNA gave D and trimming, while V, J and clone size come from that table. The sample table lists approximately 200,000 clones, approximately 82% of them with a count of one. Around 15% of the sample rests with the top ten. Donors formed part of the validation cohort, which comprised about 120 subjects and was distinct from the first cohort of under 800 subjects. The germline V gene encodes CDR1 SQVTM and CDR2 ANQGSEA. Including the terminal cysteine and phenylalanine, the CDR3 comprises 11 residues. Of the read, only the CDR3 DNA is kept; its 33 bases are in frame from base 1. Germline trimming: 5 bases from V, 10 bases from J; junction bases outside gene matches: 5.

A remark on this clone: Its recognized antigen is unknown. Within one base of it there is no much larger clone, and no base qualities were kept.

Findings and caveats that apply to the study as a whole: The classifier was reported to diagnose cytomegalovirus status with high specificity and sensitivity in both the original and validation cohorts. All 110 or so repertoires were used to score co-occurrence in the validation cohort in a later analysis, because that analysis had no HLA typing for the cohort. Across donors, most TCR sequences were observed very rarely, whereas some public TCRs were present in many individuals. In vitro tests confirmed that a few of the cytomegalovirus-associated TCR beta chains recognize cytomegalovirus antigens. In the study, around 150 TCR beta chains were listed as associated with cytomegalovirus. According to the authors, the approach could potentially be generalized to other disease states and immunological phenotypes. Of the cluster scores, 85% to 95% were above 0 in a later analysis, which found that TCRs clustered in the first cohort also tended to co-occur in the roughly 130 validation repertoires.

The sample was PBMCs. The sequence came from a woman aged 25 to 45 in good health and CMV-seropositive. This chain is built from TRBV29-1 and TRBJ2-1; a stretch of 7 junction bases matches TRBD2. CDR3 protein: CSVLEGGEQFF. The DNA reads TGCAGCGTTTTGGAGGGAGGGGAGCAGTTCTTC.